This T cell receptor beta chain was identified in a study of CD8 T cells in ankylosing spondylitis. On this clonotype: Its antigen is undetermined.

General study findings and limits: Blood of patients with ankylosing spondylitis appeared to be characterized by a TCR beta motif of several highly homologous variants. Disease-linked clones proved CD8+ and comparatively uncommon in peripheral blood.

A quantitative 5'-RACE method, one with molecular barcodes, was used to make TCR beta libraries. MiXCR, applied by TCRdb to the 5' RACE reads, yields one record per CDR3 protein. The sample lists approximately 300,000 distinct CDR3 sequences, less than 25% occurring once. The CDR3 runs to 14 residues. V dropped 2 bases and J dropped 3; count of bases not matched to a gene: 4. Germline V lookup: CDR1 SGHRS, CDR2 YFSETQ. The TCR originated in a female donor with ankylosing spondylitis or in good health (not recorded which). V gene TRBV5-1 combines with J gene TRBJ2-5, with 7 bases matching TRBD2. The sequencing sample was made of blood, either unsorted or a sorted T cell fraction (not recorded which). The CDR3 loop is CASSFGREEETQYF. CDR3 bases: TGCGCCAGCAGCTTTGGGAGGGAAGAAGAGACCCAGTACTTC.